The clone carrying this T cell receptor (beta chain) appeared a few times. The antigen remains undetermined. This entry is derived from a study of identical twins. The CDR3 is 14 residues long. J was trimmed by 10 bases and V by 7 bases; bases with no gene match: 10. CDR1 and CDR2 (germline): MNHNS, SASEGT. Whole-study findings and limits: Out-of-frame TCR alpha sharing in monozygotic twins exceeded recombination model predictions. High-abundance cord blood beta clonotypes had fewer insertions; memory repertoires showed none.

A single record per CDR3 protein comes from TCRdb applying MiXCR to the 5' RACE reads. The sample includes 500,000 or so distinct CDR3 sequences, more than 13% seen only once; the top ten take approximately 0.98%. The sample also formed part of further work on yellow fever vaccine responses in identical twins.

This clonotype originated in a woman aged 18-29 years in good health. The sequenced sample was CD4+ T cells sorted from blood. This chain joins TRBV6-1 and TRBJ1-6; 7 nucleotides align to TRBD1. The CDR3 bases are TGTGCCAGCAATCCTACAGGGGATTTCTCACCCCTCCACTTT. The encoded protein is CASNPTGDFSPLHF.